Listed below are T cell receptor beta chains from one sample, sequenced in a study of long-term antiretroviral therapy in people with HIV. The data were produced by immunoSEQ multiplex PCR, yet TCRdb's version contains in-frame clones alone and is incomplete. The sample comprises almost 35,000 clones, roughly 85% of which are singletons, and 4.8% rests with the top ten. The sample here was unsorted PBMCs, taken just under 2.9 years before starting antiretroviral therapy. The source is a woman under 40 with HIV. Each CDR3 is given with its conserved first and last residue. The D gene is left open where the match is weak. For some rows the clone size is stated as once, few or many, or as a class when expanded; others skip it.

CDR3aa: CASSPRTGKGQPQHF
CDR3nt: TGCGCCAGCAGCCCCAGGACAGGGAAGGGACAGCCCCAGCATTTT
d_gene: TRBD1
v_gene: TRBV5-1
j_gene: TRBJ1-5
abundance: NA

CDR3aa: CSVEPDNSGNTIYF
CDR3nt: TGCAGCGTCGAACCGGACAATTCTGGAAACACCATATATTTT
d_gene: NA
v_gene: TRBV29-1
j_gene: TRBJ1-3
abundance: NA

CDR3aa: CAWSLSGAPGDEQFF
CDR3nt: TGTGCCTGGAGTCTTAGCGGGGCGCCTGGGGATGAGCAGTTCTTC
d_gene: TRBD2
v_gene: TRBV30
j_gene: TRBJ2-1
abundance: NA

CDR3aa: CASSRLFGGNQPQHF
CDR3nt: TGCGCCAGCAGCCGGTTATTCGGGGGCAATCAGCCCCAGCATTTT
d_gene: NA
v_gene: TRBV4-1
j_gene: TRBJ1-5
abundance: NA

CDR3aa: CASSLAVGTDTQYF
CDR3nt: TGCGCCAGCAGCTTGGCGGTCGGCACAGATACGCAGTATTTT
d_gene: NA
v_gene: TRBV5-1
j_gene: TRBJ2-3
abundance: NA

CDR3aa: CASSVVDLGGSYTEAFF
CDR3nt: TGTGCCAGCAGCGTCGTTGATCTAGGGGGGTCGTACACTGAAGCTTTCTTT
d_gene: NA
v_gene: TRBV9
j_gene: TRBJ1-1
abundance: NA

CDR3aa: CASSLEGGELFF
CDR3nt: TGTGCCAGCAGCCTAGAGGGCGGGGAGCTGTTTTTT
d_gene: NA
v_gene: TRBV7-9
j_gene: TRBJ2-2
abundance: NA

CDR3aa: CASSPPRGGNTGELFF
CDR3nt: TGTGCCAGCAGCCCACCTCGGGGAGGGAACACCGGGGAGCTGTTTTTT
d_gene: NA
v_gene: TRBV5-5
j_gene: TRBJ2-2
abundance: NA

CDR3aa: CASNPGSGTTGELFF
CDR3nt: TGTGCCAGTAACCCGGGGAGCGGGACCACCGGGGAGCTGTTTTTT
d_gene: TRBD2
v_gene: TRBV19
j_gene: TRBJ2-2
abundance: NA

CDR3aa: CAISEQAAGANVLTF
CDR3nt: TGTGCCATCAGTGAGCAGGCGGCTGGGGCCAACGTCCTGACTTTC
d_gene: NA
v_gene: TRBV10-3
j_gene: TRBJ2-6
abundance: NA

CDR3aa: CASSLDVVGANVLTF
CDR3nt: TGCGCCAGCAGCTTGGATGTCGTTGGGGCCAACGTCCTGACTTTC
d_gene: NA
v_gene: TRBV5-1
j_gene: TRBJ2-6
abundance: once

CDR3aa: CASTVSGQGASYGYTF
CDR3nt: TGTGCCAGTACGGTATCGGGACAGGGGGCTAGCTATGGCTACACCTTC
d_gene: TRBD1
v_gene: TRBV19
j_gene: TRBJ1-2
abundance: NA

CDR3aa: CASSQDWVSYNSPLHF
CDR3nt: TGTGCCAGCAGCCAAGACTGGGTGAGTTATAATTCACCCCTCCACTTT
d_gene: NA
v_gene: TRBV4-2
j_gene: TRBJ1-6
abundance: NA

CDR3aa: CASSLRLAGGNTDTQYF
CDR3nt: TGTGCCAGCAGCTTGAGACTAGCGGGGGGCAACACAGATACGCAGTATTTT
d_gene: TRBD2
v_gene: TRBV5-6
j_gene: TRBJ2-3
abundance: NA

CDR3aa: CASSVNRGGDYGYTF
CDR3nt: TGTGCCAGCAGCGTAAACAGGGGCGGAGACTATGGCTACACCTTC
d_gene: TRBD1
v_gene: TRBV9
j_gene: TRBJ1-2
abundance: NA

CDR3aa: CASSWGAGNTGELFF
CDR3nt: TGTGCCAGCAGCTGGGGGGCTGGCAACACCGGGGAGCTGTTTTTT
d_gene: NA
v_gene: TRBV5-6
j_gene: TRBJ2-2
abundance: NA

CDR3aa: CASRTVLNTEAFF
CDR3nt: TGTGCCAGCAGAACCGTTTTGAACACTGAAGCTTTCTTT
d_gene: NA
v_gene: TRBV28
j_gene: TRBJ1-1
abundance: NA

CDR3aa: CASSRLDRVTEAFF
CDR3nt: TGTGCCAGTAGTAGATTAGACAGGGTCACTGAAGCTTTCTTT
d_gene: TRBD1
v_gene: TRBV19
j_gene: TRBJ1-1
abundance: NA

CDR3aa: CASSPGSGRIQETQYF
CDR3nt: TGCGCCAGCAGCCCGGGATCGGGGCGAATACAAGAGACCCAGTACTTC
d_gene: NA
v_gene: TRBV5-1
j_gene: TRBJ2-5
abundance: NA

CDR3aa: CASSLTGGGGDTQYF
CDR3nt: TGTGCCAGCAGCCTAACAGGTGGAGGAGGAGATACGCAGTATTTT
d_gene: NA
v_gene: TRBV11-2
j_gene: TRBJ2-3
abundance: NA

CDR3aa: CASPGPGQASYNEQFF
CDR3nt: TGTGCCAGCCCCGGGCCGGGACAGGCTTCCTACAATGAGCAGTTCTTC
d_gene: TRBD1
v_gene: TRBV25-1
j_gene: TRBJ2-1
abundance: NA

CDR3aa: CASIGGTEAFF
CDR3nt: TGTGCCAGTATAGGTGGGACTGAAGCTTTCTTT
d_gene: NA
v_gene: TRBV19
j_gene: TRBJ1-1
abundance: NA

CDR3aa: CASSLVGLRQGHTDTQYF
CDR3nt: TGTGCCAGCAGCTTAGTGGGCCTTCGACAGGGACATACAGATACGCAGTATTTT
d_gene: TRBD1
v_gene: TRBV7-8
j_gene: TRBJ2-3
abundance: NA

CDR3aa: CASRDLRGADTQYF
CDR3nt: TGTGCCAGCAGAGACTTGCGCGGGGCAGATACGCAGTATTTT
d_gene: NA
v_gene: TRBV6-1
j_gene: TRBJ2-3
abundance: few

CDR3aa: CAWRPQGFTGELFF
CDR3nt: TGTGCCTGGAGACCACAGGGTTTCACCGGGGAGCTGTTTTTT
d_gene: NA
v_gene: TRBV30
j_gene: TRBJ2-2
abundance: once

CDR3aa: CAIGDFTDTQYF
CDR3nt: TGTGCCATCGGGGACTTTACAGATACGCAGTATTTT
d_gene: NA
v_gene: TRBV2
j_gene: TRBJ2-3
abundance: NA

CDR3aa: CASSIGQGALYGYTF
CDR3nt: TGTGCCAGCAGCATCGGACAGGGGGCACTCTATGGCTACACCTTC
d_gene: TRBD1
v_gene: TRBV7-2
j_gene: TRBJ1-2
abundance: NA

CDR3aa: CASNRGPSTDTQYF
CDR3nt: TGCGCCAGTAATAGGGGGCCCAGCACAGATACGCAGTATTTT
d_gene: TRBD1
v_gene: TRBV4-1
j_gene: TRBJ2-3
abundance: NA

CDR3aa: CASGWQGDSPLHF
CDR3nt: TGTGCCAGCGGGTGGCAGGGGGATTCACCCCTCCACTTT
d_gene: TRBD1
v_gene: TRBV6-5
j_gene: TRBJ1-6
abundance: once

CDR3aa: CASKVVGGKYGYTF
CDR3nt: TGTGCCAGCAAAGTGGTGGGGGGGAAGTATGGCTACACCTTC
d_gene: NA
v_gene: TRBV6-6
j_gene: TRBJ1-2
abundance: NA

CDR3aa: CSVEEAAGPGYNEQFF
CDR3nt: TGCAGCGTTGAAGAGGCGGCGGGGCCCGGCTACAATGAGCAGTTCTTC
d_gene: NA
v_gene: TRBV29-1
j_gene: TRBJ2-1
abundance: NA

CDR3aa: CASSPSGSDYGYTF
CDR3nt: TGTGCCAGTAGCCCCAGCGGTTCGGACTATGGCTACACCTTC
d_gene: NA
v_gene: TRBV19
j_gene: TRBJ1-2
abundance: NA

CDR3aa: CASSYTGTGQYEQYF
CDR3nt: TGTGCCAGCAGCTACACCGGGACGGGACAATACGAGCAGTACTTC
d_gene: NA
v_gene: TRBV7-2
j_gene: TRBJ2-7
abundance: NA

CDR3aa: CASSSGGGAAHIEQFF
CDR3nt: TGTGCCAGCAGCTCGGGCGGGGGGGCCGCCCATATTGAGCAGTTCTTC
d_gene: TRBD2
v_gene: TRBV5-4
j_gene: TRBJ2-1
abundance: NA

CDR3aa: CASSEAGRTSGKETQYF
CDR3nt: TGTGCCAGCAGTGAAGCCGGAAGGACTAGCGGAAAAGAGACCCAGTACTTC
d_gene: TRBD2
v_gene: TRBV2
j_gene: TRBJ2-5
abundance: NA

CDR3aa: CASSVTSGGYNEQFF
CDR3nt: TGTGCCAGCAGCGTAACTAGCGGGGGGTACAATGAGCAGTTCTTC
d_gene: TRBD2
v_gene: TRBV13
j_gene: TRBJ2-1
abundance: NA

CDR3aa: CASSPPSRTNSYEQYF
CDR3nt: TGTGCCAGCTCACCACCTTCCCGAACGAACTCCTACGAGCAGTACTTC
d_gene: NA
v_gene: TRBV18
j_gene: TRBJ2-7
abundance: NA

CDR3aa: CASLGQSYEQYF
CDR3nt: TGTGCCAGCCTGGGACAGTCCTACGAGCAGTACTTC
d_gene: NA
v_gene: TRBV21-1
j_gene: TRBJ2-7
abundance: NA

CDR3aa: CASSVRWTTSGEKLFF
CDR3nt: TGTGCCAGCAGTGTGAGGTGGACTACTTCGGGTGAAAAACTGTTTTTT
d_gene: NA
v_gene: TRBV2
j_gene: TRBJ1-4
abundance: NA

CDR3aa: CASSLNPRVYRNTEAFF
CDR3nt: TGTGCCAGCAGTTTAAATCCCCGGGTGTACAGAAACACTGAAGCTTTCTTT
d_gene: NA
v_gene: TRBV27
j_gene: TRBJ1-1
abundance: NA

CDR3aa: CASSQDGQVYNEQFF
CDR3nt: TGCGCCAGCAGCCAAGACGGACAGGTCTACAATGAGCAGTTCTTC
d_gene: TRBD1
v_gene: TRBV4-1
j_gene: TRBJ2-1
abundance: NA

CDR3aa: CAWSVQVVWGRGNTEAFF
CDR3nt: TGTGCCTGGAGTGTACAAGTTGTTTGGGGGCGCGGGAACACTGAAGCTTTCTTT
d_gene: NA
v_gene: TRBV30
j_gene: TRBJ1-1
abundance: NA

CDR3aa: CASSVSGVPTQYF
CDR3nt: TGTGCCAGCAGCGTTTCCGGGGTCCCTACGCAGTATTTT
d_gene: NA
v_gene: TRBV9
j_gene: TRBJ2-3
abundance: NA

CDR3aa: CASSLRDGTNEQYF
CDR3nt: TGTGCCAGCAGCCTCCGGGACGGTACCAACGAGCAGTACTTC
d_gene: NA
v_gene: TRBV6-5
j_gene: TRBJ2-7
abundance: NA

CDR3aa: CASSQVTTVNTEAFF
CDR3nt: TGCGCCAGCAGCCAAGTCACAACTGTGAACACTGAAGCTTTCTTT
d_gene: NA
v_gene: TRBV4-1
j_gene: TRBJ1-1
abundance: NA

CDR3aa: CASSEGRGAEAFF
CDR3nt: TGTGCCAGCAGTGAGGGTAGGGGGGCTGAAGCTTTCTTT
d_gene: NA
v_gene: TRBV6-4
j_gene: TRBJ1-1
abundance: few

CDR3aa: CASSFQSVGGYTF
CDR3nt: TGTGCCAGCAGCTTTCAGAGCGTGGGTGGCTACACCTTC
d_gene: NA
v_gene: TRBV5-8
j_gene: TRBJ1-2
abundance: NA

CDR3aa: CAISEGQASYGYTF
CDR3nt: TGTGCCATCAGTGAGGGACAGGCATCCTATGGCTACACCTTC
d_gene: TRBD1
v_gene: TRBV10-3
j_gene: TRBJ1-2
abundance: NA

CDR3aa: CASSPIRTGSYSNQPQHF
CDR3nt: TGTGCCAGCTCACCAATCAGGACAGGGAGTTATAGCAATCAGCCCCAGCATTTT
d_gene: TRBD1
v_gene: TRBV18
j_gene: TRBJ1-5
abundance: once

CDR3aa: CASSLARASGNTIYF
CDR3nt: TGCGCCAGCAGCTTGGCAAGAGCTTCTGGAAACACCATATATTTT
d_gene: NA
v_gene: TRBV5-1
j_gene: TRBJ1-3
abundance: NA

CDR3aa: CASRAGVEQYF
CDR3nt: TGTGCCAGCAGAGCAGGGGTCGAGCAGTACTTC
d_gene: NA
v_gene: TRBV6-6
j_gene: TRBJ2-7
abundance: NA

CDR3aa: CASAGTRGGNSPLHF
CDR3nt: TGTGCCAGTGCCGGGACCCGGGGAGGGAATTCACCCCTCCACTTT
d_gene: NA
v_gene: TRBV21-1
j_gene: TRBJ1-6
abundance: NA

CDR3aa: CASSPLPNQPQHF
CDR3nt: TGTGCCAGCAGCCCACTCCCCAATCAGCCCCAGCATTTT
d_gene: NA
v_gene: TRBV27
j_gene: TRBJ1-5
abundance: few

CDR3aa: CASSLSWDRGRNGYTF
CDR3nt: TGTGCCAGCAGCTTGAGCTGGGACAGGGGGCGGAATGGCTACACCTTC
d_gene: TRBD1
v_gene: TRBV5-5
j_gene: TRBJ1-2
abundance: NA

CDR3aa: CATSRGMDSEYGYTF
CDR3nt: TGTGCCACCAGCAGAGGCATGGACAGCGAGTATGGCTACACCTTC
d_gene: NA
v_gene: TRBV15
j_gene: TRBJ1-2
abundance: NA